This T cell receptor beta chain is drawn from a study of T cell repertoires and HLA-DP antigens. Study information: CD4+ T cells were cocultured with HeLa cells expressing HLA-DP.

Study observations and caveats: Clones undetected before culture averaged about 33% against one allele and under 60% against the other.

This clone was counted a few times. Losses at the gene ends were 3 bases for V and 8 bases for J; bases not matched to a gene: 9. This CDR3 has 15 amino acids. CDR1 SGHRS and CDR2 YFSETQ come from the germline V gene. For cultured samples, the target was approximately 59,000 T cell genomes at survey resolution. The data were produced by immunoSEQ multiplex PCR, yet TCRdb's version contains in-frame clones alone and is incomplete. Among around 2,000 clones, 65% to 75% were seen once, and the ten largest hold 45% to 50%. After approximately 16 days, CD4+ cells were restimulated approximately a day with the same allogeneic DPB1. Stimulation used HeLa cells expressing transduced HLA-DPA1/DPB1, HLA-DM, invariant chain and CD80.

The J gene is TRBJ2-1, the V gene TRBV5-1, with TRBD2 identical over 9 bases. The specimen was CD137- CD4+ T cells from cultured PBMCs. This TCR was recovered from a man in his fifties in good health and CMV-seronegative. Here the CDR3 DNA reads TGCGCCAGCAGCTCTATTAGCGGGAGCTTGGATGAGCAGTTCTTC. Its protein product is CASSSISGSLDEQFF.